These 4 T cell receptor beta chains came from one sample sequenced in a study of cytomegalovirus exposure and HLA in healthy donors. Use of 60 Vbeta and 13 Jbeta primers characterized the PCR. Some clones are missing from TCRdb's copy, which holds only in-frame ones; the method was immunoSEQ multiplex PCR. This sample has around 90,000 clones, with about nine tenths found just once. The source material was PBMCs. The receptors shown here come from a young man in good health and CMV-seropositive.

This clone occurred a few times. The DNA of the CDR3 is TGTGCCAGTCAGAAAACCCTTGGACAGGGACGGCCCGGGGAGCTGTTTTTT. Its protein is CASQKTLGQGRPGELFF. The V call is TRBV19, the J call TRBJ2-2; 8 bases are shared with TRBD1. Germline assignment: CDR1 LNHDA and CDR2 SQIVND (reference sequence). This CDR3 region has 17 residues. V dropped 8 bases and J dropped 6; count of bases not matched to a gene: 17.

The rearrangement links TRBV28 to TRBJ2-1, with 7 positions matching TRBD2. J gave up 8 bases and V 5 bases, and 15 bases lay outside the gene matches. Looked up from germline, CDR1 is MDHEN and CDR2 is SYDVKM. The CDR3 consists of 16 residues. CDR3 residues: CASSTPIAGSSDEQFF. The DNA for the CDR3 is TGTGCCAGCAGTACCCCAATAGCGGGTTCTTCAGATGAGCAGTTCTTC.

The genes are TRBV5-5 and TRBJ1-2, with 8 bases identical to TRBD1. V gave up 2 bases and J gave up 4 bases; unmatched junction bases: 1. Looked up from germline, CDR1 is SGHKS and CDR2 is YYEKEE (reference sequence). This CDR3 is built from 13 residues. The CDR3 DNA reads TGTGCCAGCAGCTTCGACAGGGGCTATGGCTACACCTTC. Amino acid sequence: CASSFDRGYGYTF.

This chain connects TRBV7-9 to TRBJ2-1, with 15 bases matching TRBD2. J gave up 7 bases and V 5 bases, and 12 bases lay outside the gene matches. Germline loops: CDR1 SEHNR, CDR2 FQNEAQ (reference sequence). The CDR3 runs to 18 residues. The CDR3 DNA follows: TGTGCCAGCAGCGCCGGACTAGCGGGAGGGCCCTTCGGAAATGAGCAGTTCTTC. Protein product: CASSAGLAGGPFGNEQFF.